Shown below are 22 T cell receptor beta chains from a single sample sequenced in a study of cytomegalovirus exposure and HLA in healthy donors. The PCR used 60 Vbeta and 13 Jbeta primers. TCRdb's table, derived via immunoSEQ multiplex PCR, lists solely in-frame clones and lacks some. Of around 120,000 clones in the sample, 60% to 85% were seen once. Specimen: PBMCs. The receptors here all came from a woman aged 40 to 50 in good health and CMV-seronegative.

This chain uses TRBV7-2 with TRBJ2-2; 8 nucleotides match TRBD2. Losses at the gene ends were 5 bases for V and 5 bases for J; bases not matched to a gene: 10. The CDR3 sequence is 16 residues long. Germline V CDR1 and CDR2: SGHTA, FQGNSA. Here the CDR3 DNA reads TGTGCCAGCAGCCCTGGGGCGCGGGGGGTAACCGGGGAGCTGTTTTTT. As protein: CASSPGARGVTGELFF.

This clone was seen a few times. The rearrangement links TRBV4-2 to TRBJ2-3; 7 bases align to TRBD2. The length of the CDR3 is 16 residues. Germline V gene data show CDR1 as LGHNA and CDR2 as YNFKEQ. Trimming cost V 5 bases and J 0 bases; bases outside gene matches: 8. As DNA, the CDR3 is TGTGCCAGCAGCGCGCACTCGGGAGGCAGCACAGATACGCAGTATTTT. This translates into CASSAHSGGSTDTQYF.

This chain connects TRBV11-3 to TRBJ2-1; D is uncertain. Trimming left V 3 bases short and J 4 bases short, with 4 bases between. Germline V gene data show CDR1 as SGHNT and CDR2 as YENEEA. The CDR3 covers 12 residues. CDR3 nucleotides: TGTGCCAGCAGCTTGAGTTACAATGAGCAGTTCTTC. Protein sequence: CASSLSYNEQFF.

The chain couples TRBV4-3 to TRBJ2-5; 8 nucleotides agree with TRBD2. Germline V gene sequence: CDR1 LGHNA, CDR2 YSLEER. This CDR3 is 19 amino acids long. The trim removed 0 bases at V and 4 bases at J, leaving 16 bases unmatched. Here the CDR3 reads CASSQDRIGKSGRAETQYF. The CDR3 DNA sequence: TGCGCCAGCAGCCAAGACAGGATAGGAAAAAGCGGGAGAGCAGAGACCCAGTACTTC.

This clone has only a few counts. This chain joins TRBV7-9 and TRBJ1-5, with D perhaps matching TRBD1 (6 bases). The V gene lost 3 bases and the J gene lost 3 bases, with 9 bases spanning the gap. Germline V gene lookup returns CDR1 SEHNR and CDR2 FQNEAQ (reference sequence). The CDR3 has 14 amino acids. CDR3 sequence: CASSLTGDNQPQHF. The CDR3 DNA follows: TGTGCCAGCAGCTTGACAGGTGACAATCAGCCCCAGCATTTT. The entire variable domain, with the rest obtained from reference TRBV7-9 and TRBJ1-5, is as follows: DTGVSQNPRHKITKRGQNVTFRCDPISEHNRLYWYRQTLGQGPEFLTYFQNEAQLEKSRLLSDRFSAERPKGSFSTLEIQRTEQGDSAMYLCASSLTGDNQPQHFGDGTRLSIL.

V is TRBV6-1 and J is TRBJ1-4, with 9 bases lining up with TRBD1. V was clipped by 4 bases and J by 10 bases; unmatched bases: 10. This CDR3 contains 15 residues. Per germline, CDR1 MNHNS and CDR2 SASEGT. DNA of the CDR3: TGTGCCAGCAGTGGCCCGGACAGGGGTGTCGGAAAACTGTTTTTT. Translating it yields CASSGPDRGVGKLFF.

This chain joins TRBV5-4 and TRBJ2-1; D perhaps matches TRBD1 (5 bases). Trimming shortened V by 2 bases and J by 7 bases, and 13 bases separated the two germline ends. Per the germline V gene, CDR1 is SGHNT and CDR2 is YYREEE (reference sequence). The CDR3 is 14 residues long. This CDR3 is CASSLGKQVNEQFF. CDR3 DNA: TGTGCCAGCAGCTTAGGAAAACAGGTGAATGAGCAGTTCTTC.

This clone was picked up one time. This rearrangement joins TRBV11-2 to TRBJ2-7; D perhaps matches TRBD1 (6 bases). Germline V gene sequence: CDR1 SGHAT, CDR2 FQNNGV. V was trimmed by 3 bases and J by 6 bases, leaving 9 bases between them. This CDR3 is built from 12 residues. The CDR3 loop is CASSFLGGEQYF. In DNA form, the CDR3 reads TGTGCCAGCAGCTTTTTAGGGGGCGAGCAGTACTTC.

V gene TRBV6-1 combines with J gene TRBJ1-2, with D hard to call. This CDR3 spans 13 amino acids. V lost 11 bases to trimming and J lost 8 bases, with 21 bases between them. Germline CDR1 MNHNS, CDR2 SASEGT. The DNA of the CDR3 is TGTGCCTCTCACACCGGCAAGACTGAGGGCTACACCTTC. Translating gives CASHTGKTEGYTF.

The genes are TRBV6-4 and TRBJ1-5; 10 positions match TRBD1. The junction had 6 bases not matched to a gene; V was cut back by 8 bases and J by 5 bases. Per the germline V gene, CDR1 is MRHNA and CDR2 is SNTAGT. The CDR3 totals 14 residues. The CDR3 nucleotides read TGTGCCAGCTGGGACAGGGGTAACCATCAGCCCCAGCATTTT. This sequence encodes CASWDRGNHQPQHF.

This chain connects TRBV10-3 to TRBJ1-2; D is uncertain. The length of the CDR3 is 15 residues. Trimming removed 4 bases from V and 6 bases from J, with 18 bases in between. Germline V lookup: CDR1 ENHRY, CDR2 SYGVKD. The CDR3, as DNA: TGTGCCATCAGTGGACCGGGGTCGAGGCTCAATGGCTACACCTTC. Protein product: CAISGPGSRLNGYTF.

A remark on this clone: At one boundary the junction diverges from the germline segment, which might be a read error. V is TRBV7-7 and J is TRBJ2-1; TRBD2 aligns across 11 bases. This CDR3 has 15 amino acids. The germline gives CDR1 SSHAT, CDR2 FNYEAQ (reference sequence). CDR3 loop: CASSPHLAGGSEQFF. DNA of the CDR3: TGTGCTAGCAGCCCCCATCTAGCGGGAGGCAGTGAGCAGTTCTTC.

The gene calls are TRBV27 and TRBJ2-1; 10 nucleotides align to TRBD2. CDR1 is MNHEY and CDR2 is SMNVEV in the germline V gene (reference sequence). The CDR3 spans 15 residues. Trimming cost V 6 bases and J 14 bases; bases outside gene matches: 16. DNA of the CDR3: TGTGCCAGCAGCTCGGTGGGGAGCGGGAGGGCGAAGGAGTTCTTC. It is translated as CASSSVGSGRAKEFF.

The gene calls are TRBV7-2 and TRBJ1-2; D remains unclear. Trimming took 1 base from V and 5 from J, leaving 14 bases between them. The germline CDR1 and CDR2 sequences are SGHTA and FQGNSA. The CDR3 is 15 residues long. Here the CDR3 reads CASSLVWGEGYGYTF. CDR3 DNA: TGTGCCAGCAGCTTAGTGTGGGGAGAGGGATATGGCTACACCTTC.

The chain recombines TRBV7-9 with TRBJ1-1; 9 bases align to TRBD1. V was clipped by 10 bases and J by 1 base; unmatched bases: 4. The CDR3 is 13 amino acids. CDR1 and CDR2 (germline): SEHNR, FQNEAQ (reference sequence). The CDR3 nucleotides read TGTGCCACCTTGGACAGGGGGAACACTGAAGCTTTCTTT. This encodes CATLDRGNTEAFF.

In this sample, this clone turned up a few times. The chain uses TRBV28 and TRBJ2-7; 12 bases agree with TRBD2. V shed 6 bases and J 3 bases; nucleotides not matched to a gene: 6. Germline V gives CDR1 MDHEN, CDR2 SYDVKM. This CDR3 is built from 15 residues. The CDR3 is CASSAGLAGNYEQYF. CDR3 bases: TGTGCCAGCAGCGCCGGACTAGCGGGGAACTACGAGCAGTACTTC.

This clone was seen only once. This rearrangement joins TRBV6-5 to TRBJ1-4; no clear D. The CDR3 contains 15 residues. Trimming cost V 2 bases and J 0 bases, with 7 bases left between them. Germline loops: CDR1 MNHEY, CDR2 SVGAGI. The CDR3 spells CASSYGLSTNEKLFF. CDR3 DNA sequence: TGTGCCAGCAGTTACGGCCTTTCAACTAATGAAAAACTGTTTTTT.

The genes are TRBV6-1 and TRBJ1-2; no definite D call. From germline, CDR1 is MNHNS and CDR2 SASEGT. V was pared by 1 base and J by 2 bases, with 5 bases between. This CDR3 comprises 13 residues. As DNA, the CDR3 is TGTGCCAGCAGTGAAGACGGGAACTATGGCTACACCTTC. Translating it yields CASSEDGNYGYTF.

The V and J genes are TRBV25-1 and TRBJ1-6; D remains ambiguous. The CDR3 runs to 13 residues. CDR1 and CDR2 (germline): MGHDK, SYGVNS. V gave up 7 bases and J gave up 5 bases, with 9 bases separating them. This CDR3 reads CASTSRDNSPLHF. The CDR3 DNA reads as TGTGCCAGCACCTCACGAGATAATTCACCCCTCCACTTT.

This rearrangement joins TRBV28 to TRBJ1-5, with 7 positions matching TRBD1. CDR3 length: 14 amino acids. V lost 6 bases and J lost 0; bases outside the gene matches: 2. CDR1 is MDHEN and CDR2 is SYDVKM in the germline V gene. The DNA for the CDR3 is TGTGCCAGCAGGGCAGGGGGTAGCAATCAGCCCCAGCATTTT. It is translated as CASRAGGSNQPQHF.

The gene calls are TRBV27 and TRBJ2-1; TRBD2 matches 11 bases. This CDR3 contains 14 residues. The V gene end was trimmed by 7 bases and the J gene end by 6 bases; junction bases not matched to a gene: 5. Germline V lookup: CDR1 MNHEY, CDR2 SMNVEV (reference sequence). This CDR3 is CASTGTSGSNEQFF. The DNA for the CDR3 is TGTGCCAGCACCGGGACTAGCGGATCCAATGAGCAGTTCTTC.

This clone was seen a few times. This chain connects TRBV10-3 to TRBJ2-7; 9 nucleotides align to TRBD1. This CDR3 comprises 13 residues. Trimming removed 10 bases from V and 6 bases from J; junction bases left unmatched: 10. The germline V gene has CDR1 ENHRY and CDR2 SYGVKD. CDR3 DNA sequence: TGTGCCAACCGGGGACAGGGAGTCCCCGAGCAGTACTTC. It codes for CANRGQGVPEQYF.